The 7 T cell receptor beta chains given below trace back to one sample, sequenced in a study of chemoradiotherapy in HPV16-positive cancers (dated by TCRdb to about 2022). The method behind the library was the immunoSEQ multiplex PCR assay. Held by TCRdb, this immuneACCESS table contains in-frame sequences only and omits some clones. Under half of the omission traces to an unresolved V gene where checked; the cause of the rest is unknown. Recorded for this sample are approximately 38,000 clones; around 77% of them occurred a single time. The leading ten clones occupy 3.5% to 4% of the sample. The material sequenced was blood, taken from a patient who underwent chemoradiotherapy. The receptors originated from a human donor with HPV-associated anogenital cancer.

The chain employs TRBV2 and TRBJ1-3; perhaps TRBD1 as D (5 bases). CDR1 is SNHLY and CDR2 is FYNNEI in the germline V gene. This CDR3 is built from 16 residues. The ends were cut back, 6 bases at V and 1 base at J, with 16 bases in the middle. The CDR3 nucleotides read TGTGCCAGCAGCCCCCGCGGGGGAGGTTCTGGAAACACCATATATTTT. Its protein product is CASSPRGGGSGNTIYF.

The J gene is TRBJ2-7, the V gene TRBV7-8, with TRBD2 matching 10 bases. J lost 9 bases, V lost 0 bases, and 14 bases had no gene match. CDR1 SGHVS and CDR2 FQNEAQ come from the germline V gene. The CDR3 is made up of 17 amino acids. The CDR3 sequence: CASSLATLAGGQGRQYF. As DNA, the CDR3 is TGTGCCAGCAGCTTAGCGACGTTAGCGGGGGGCCAGGGGCGGCAGTACTTC. Complete variable domain (other parts from reference TRBV7-8 and TRBJ2-7): GAGVSQSPRYKVAKRGQDVALRCDPISGHVSLFWYQQALGQGPEFLTYFQNEAQLDKSGLPSDRFFAERPEGSVSTLKIQRTQQEDSAVYLCASSLATLAGGQGRQYFGPGTRLTVT.

The chain links TRBV9 to TRBJ2-1; 9 nucleotides agree with TRBD2. The CDR3 contains 17 residues. V shed 0 bases, J shed 0 bases, and the junction held 4 bases outside the gene matches. The germline V gene has CDR1 SGDLS and CDR2 YYNGEE. Here the CDR3 DNA reads TGTGCCAGCAGCGTAGGACCGCGGGGGGGCTCCTACAATGAGCAGTTCTTC. It yields the protein CASSVGPRGGSYNEQFF. Complete variable domain (other parts from reference TRBV9 and TRBJ2-1): DSGVTQTPKHLITATGQRVTLRCSPRSGDLSVYWYQQSLDQGLQFLIQYYNGEERAKGNILERFSAQQFPDLHSELNLSSLELGDSALYFCASSVGPRGGSYNEQFFGPGTRLTVL.

The chain recombines TRBV7-3 with TRBJ2-7; the D gene is possibly TRBD1 (5 bases). Trimming stripped 4 bases from V and 2 bases from J, with 12 bases between. CDR1 and CDR2 (germline): SGHTA, FQGTGA. This CDR3 comprises 14 residues. CDR3 nucleotides: TGTGCCAGCAGCTCCTTCGACAGACCCTACGAGCAGTACTTC. Protein product: CASSSFDRPYEQYF.

This clone was seen a handful of times. This chain uses TRBV18 with TRBJ1-6; TRBD1 matches 9 bases. The CDR3 covers 16 residues. Germline CDR1 reads KGHSH; CDR2 reads LQKENI. Trimming at V came to 3 bases and at J to 3 bases, leaving 3 bases not matched to a gene. The CDR3 loop reads CASSPGDRDYNSPLHF. CDR3 in DNA: TGTGCCAGCTCACCCGGGGACAGGGACTATAATTCACCCCTCCACTTT.

The chain is built from TRBV5-1 and TRBJ2-3; TRBD2 agrees at 12 bases. The ends lost 2 bases at V and 1 base at J; junction bases unmatched: 5. The CDR3 is 17 amino acids. Germline V CDR1 and CDR2: SGHRS, YFSETQ. In DNA form, the CDR3 reads TGCGCCAGCAGCTTCGCTAGCGGGGGGGAAGGCACAGATACGCAGTATTTT. This encodes CASSFASGGEGTDTQYF.

This clone was found once. This rearrangement joins TRBV6-6 to TRBJ2-1, with a weak D call TRBD2 (5 bases). Deletions cut 4 bases from V and 10 bases from J, with 11 bases between. Germline V CDR1 and CDR2: MNHNY, SVGAGI (reference sequence). The CDR3 consists of 12 residues. CDR3 coding DNA: TGTGCCAGCAGTTTTGTAGTAGCGGAGCAGTTCTTC. Protein product: CASSFVVAEQFF.